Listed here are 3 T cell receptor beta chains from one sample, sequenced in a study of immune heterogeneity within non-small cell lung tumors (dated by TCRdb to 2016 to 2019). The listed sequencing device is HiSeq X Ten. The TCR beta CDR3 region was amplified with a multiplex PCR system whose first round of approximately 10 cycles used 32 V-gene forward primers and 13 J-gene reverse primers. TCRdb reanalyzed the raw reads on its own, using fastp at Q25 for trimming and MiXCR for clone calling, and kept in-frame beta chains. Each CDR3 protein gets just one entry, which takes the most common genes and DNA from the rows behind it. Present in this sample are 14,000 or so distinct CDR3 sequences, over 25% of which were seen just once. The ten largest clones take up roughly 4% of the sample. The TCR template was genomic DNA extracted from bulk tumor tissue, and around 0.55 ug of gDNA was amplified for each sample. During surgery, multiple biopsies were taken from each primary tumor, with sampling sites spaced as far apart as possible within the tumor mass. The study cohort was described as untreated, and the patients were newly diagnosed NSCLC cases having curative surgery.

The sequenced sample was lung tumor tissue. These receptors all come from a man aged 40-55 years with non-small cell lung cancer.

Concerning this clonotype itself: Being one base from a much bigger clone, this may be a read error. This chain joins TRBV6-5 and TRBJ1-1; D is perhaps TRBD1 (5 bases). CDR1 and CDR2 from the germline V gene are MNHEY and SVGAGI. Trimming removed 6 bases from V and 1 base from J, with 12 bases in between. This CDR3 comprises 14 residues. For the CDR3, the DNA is TGTGCCAGCAGATACAGGCACACGAACACTGAAGCTTTCTTT. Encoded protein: CASRYRHTNTEAFF.

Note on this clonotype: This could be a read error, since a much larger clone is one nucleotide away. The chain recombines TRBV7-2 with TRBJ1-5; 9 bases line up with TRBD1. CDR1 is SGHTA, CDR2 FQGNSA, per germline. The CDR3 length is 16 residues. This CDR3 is CGSSLRGQGSNQPQHF. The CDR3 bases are TGTGGCAGCAGCTTGCGGGGACAGGGAAGCAATCAGCCCCAGCATTTT.

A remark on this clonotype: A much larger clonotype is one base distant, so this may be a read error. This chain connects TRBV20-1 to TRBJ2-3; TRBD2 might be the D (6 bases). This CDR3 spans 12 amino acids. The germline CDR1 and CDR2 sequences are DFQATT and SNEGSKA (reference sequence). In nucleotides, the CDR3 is TGCAGTGCTAGCGGGAGAGGAGATAAGCAGTATTTT. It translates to CSASGRGDKQYF.